This T cell receptor beta chain was captured by sequencing in a study of T cell repertoires in cytomegalovirus infection. Study in general: The public TCR beta signatures pointed to both CMV infection and matching HLA type.

Overall study findings and caveats: Clonotype analysis showed dominance of the ex vivo response by HLA-C-restricted CMV-specific TCR beta clonotypes. Cumulative public TCR beta family frequency identified carriers of CMV plus the relevant HLA.

In its sample, this clonotype was seen a few times. Antigen unknown. TCRdb processed the reads anew with MiXCR; each CDR3 protein has one entry. The table records roughly 230,000 distinct CDR3 sequences, approximately 7% of them present only once. CDR3 length equals 13 residues. V was cut by 2 bases and J by 6 bases, with 10 bases left in between. CDR1 and CDR2 from the germline V gene are GTSNPN and SVGIG (reference sequence). The chain joins TRBV30 to TRBJ2-2, with D hard to call. The receptor comes from a human donor in good health (CMV status not recorded). Some clones in this sample may be carry-over from other donors' samples. Material: PBMCs. This chain's CDR3 is CAWSPSNPGELFF. CDR3 DNA: TGTGCCTGGAGTCCCAGTAACCCCGGGGAGCTGTTTTTT. The full variable domain, with the rest looked up from reference TRBV30 and TRBJ2-2, is SQTIHQWPATLVQPVGSPLSLECTVEGTSNPNLYWYRQAAGRGLQLLFYSVGIGQISSEVPQNLSASRPQDRQFILSSKKLLLSDSGFYLCAWSPSNPGELFFGEGSRLTVL.